This is a list of T cell receptor beta chains from one sample in a study of follicular helper T cells after annual influenza vaccination. Method: immunoSEQ multiplex PCR; TCRdb's copy keeps in-frame clones and lacks some. This sample has more than 9,000 clones, with about four fifths found just once. The input for sequencing was CXCR5+ CD38- circulating T follicular helper cells from blood, taken 7 days after influenza vaccination. The receptors were sampled from an adult who received the influenza vaccine. Both conserved end residues are part of each CDR3. A D gene is named only where the DNA matches it firmly. The listing skips clone size in some rows; elsewhere it reads once, few, many or a size class.

>.|TRBJ1-5|TRBD1|TRBV28
CASSVPGQGARQPQHF
TGTGCCAGCAGTGTTCCGGGACAGGGGGCGAGGCAGCCCCAGCATTTT
>medium-sized|TRBJ1-3|.|TRBV30
CAWSVFGNSGNTIYF
TGTGCCTGGAGTGTATTCGGCAACTCTGGAAACACCATATATTTT
>.|TRBJ1-4|TRBD1|TRBV19
CASRKNRGINEKLFF
TGTGCCAGTAGAAAAAACAGGGGAATTAATGAAAAACTGTTTTTT
>.|TRBJ2-2|.|TRBV14
CASSRFSGRDTTGELFF
TGTGCCAGCAGCCGATTCTCCGGCAGGGACACCACCGGGGAGCTGTTTTTT
>.|TRBJ2-7|.|TRBV30
CAWSVGGEGSNEQYF
TGTGCCTGGAGTGTAGGCGGGGAAGGATCGAACGAGCAGTACTTC
>.|TRBJ2-2|TRBD2|TRBV2
CASRETSGNTGELFF
TGTGCCAGCAGAGAAACTAGCGGGAACACCGGGGAGCTGTTTTTT
>.|TRBJ1-2|.|TRBV27
CASKARYGYTF
TGTGCCAGCAAGGCCAGATATGGCTACACCTTC
>.|TRBJ1-6|.|TRBV5-8
CASSFAMNSPLHF
TGTGCCAGCAGCTTCGCAATGAATTCACCCCTCCACTTT
>.|TRBJ1-2|TRBD1|TRBV5-1
CASSLGDSNYGYTF
TGCGCCAGCAGCTTGGGGGACAGTAACTATGGCTACACCTTC
>.|TRBJ2-7|.|TRBV7-9
CASSLATTRGYEQYF
TGTGCCAGCAGCTTAGCTACTACCCGCGGCTACGAGCAGTACTTC
>.|TRBJ2-1|.|TRBV7-2
CASREGPNNEQFF
TGTGCCAGCCGAGAGGGGCCCAACAATGAGCAGTTCTTC
>.|TRBJ1-2|.|TRBV30
CAWSPGLPYTNYGYTF
TGTGCCTGGAGTCCGGGACTCCCTTATACTAACTATGGCTACACCTTC